This T cell receptor (beta chain) was captured by sequencing in a study of blood T cell repertoires in COVID-19. Across the whole study: The origin of the acute and convalescent COVID-19 samples was the United States, Italy and Spain.

The V segment lost 6 bases and the J segment 2 bases; nucleotides outside the gene matches: 16. CDR3 length: 19 residues. From germline, CDR1 is LNHDA and CDR2 SQIVND (reference sequence). This study enrolled people aged about 18 to 100 from about 26 US geographic areas. Before being deemed recovered, Cohort 3 donors had two negative PCRs, clearance, or symptom resolution. How the authors handled the data: By means of reference gene primer amplification, nucleated cell counts were estimated. Profiled with immunoSEQ multiplex PCR; TCRdb holds only in-frame clones, not every one. Clonal size and the V and J genes are those of that table, whereas D and trimming came from the DNA. The sample carries hundreds of thousands of clones, about 87% recorded once.

The sequencing sample was made of PBMCs or T cells enriched from blood (not recorded which). This receptor was obtained from a woman aged 45-65 years who had recovered from COVID-19. The chain carries TRBV19 and TRBJ2-3, with TRBD2 matching 11 bases. This chain's CDR3 is CASRSTSGRGLGHTDTQYF. The CDR3 DNA reads as TGTGCCAGTAGATCCACTAGCGGGAGAGGTTTGGGACACACAGATACGCAGTATTTT. Combining the CDR3 with reference TRBV19 and TRBJ2-3 gives the whole variable domain DGGITQSPKYLFRKEGQNVTLSCEQNLNHDAMYWYRQDPGQGLRLIYYSQIVNDFQKGDIAEGYSVSREKKESFPLTVTSAQKNPTAFYLCASRSTSGRGLGHTDTQYFGPGTRLTVL.